These T cell receptor beta chains were read from a single sample in a study of blood T cell repertoires in COVID-19. TCRdb keeps only in-frame clones here, not all; method: immunoSEQ multiplex PCR. In the table there are about 330,000 clones, about 87% of which are singletons. Sample: PBMCs or T cells enriched from blood (not recorded which). These receptor sequences come from a woman in her 30s who had recovered from COVID-19. Each CDR3 is given with its conserved first and last residue. A D gene is named only where the DNA matches it firmly. Clone size, where shown, is once, few, many, or a class for clones that have expanded.

J | V | D | size | CDR3 | DNA
TRBJ2-3 | TRBV18 | TRBD2 | . | CASSPPGLAGDTQYF | TGTGCCAGCTCACCACCGGGACTAGCGGGAGATACGCAGTATTTT
TRBJ1-4 | TRBV30 | . | . | CAWRRVGGEEKLFF | TGTGCCTGGAGGAGAGTTGGGGGCGAAGAAAAACTGTTTTTT
TRBJ2-1 | TRBV29-1 | . | . | CSVELYNEQFF | TGCAGCGTTGAACTGTACAATGAGCAGTTCTTC
TRBJ2-5 | TRBV24-1 | . | . | CATSDPGVRETQYF | TGTGCCACCAGTGATCCAGGGGTTCGGGAGACCCAGTACTTC
TRBJ2-7 | TRBV5-1 | . | . | CASSLGGGNYEQYF | TGCGCCAGCAGCTTAGGAGGAGGGAATTACGAGCAGTACTTC
TRBJ1-5 | TRBV4-1 | TRBD1 | . | CASSPGQGVGQPQHF | TGCGCCAGCAGCCCCGGACAGGGGGTGGGTCAGCCCCAGCATTTT
TRBJ2-2 | TRBV28 | . | . | CASSGGIGELFF | TGTGCCAGCAGCGGGGGAATCGGGGAGCTGTTTTTT
TRBJ1-1 | TRBV6-4 | . | . | CASLRGGDAIEAFF | TGTGCCAGCTTAAGGGGGGGCGACGCGATTGAAGCTTTCTTT
TRBJ1-1 | TRBV27 | . | few | CASSPSRGTEAFF | TGTGCCAGCAGTCCATCCCGGGGCACTGAAGCTTTCTTT
TRBJ1-1 | TRBV11-2 | TRBD1 | . | CASSPGDPGQVNTEAFF | TGTGCCAGCAGCCCGGGAGACCCGGGACAGGTGAACACTGAAGCTTTCTTT
TRBJ2-5 | TRBV27 | TRBD1 | . | CASSLLSGGAQETQYF | TGTGCCAGCAGTTTACTCTCAGGGGGAGCGCAAGAGACCCAGTACTTC
TRBJ2-3 | TRBV7-2 | TRBD2 | . | CASSLGGRAGGQDTQYF | TGTGCCAGCAGCTTAGGTGGGAGAGCGGGGGGGCAAGATACGCAGTATTTT
TRBJ1-6 | TRBV4-1 | TRBD1 | . | CASSQTSKRGTANSPLHF | TGCGCCAGCAGCCAAACCTCGAAACGGGGGACAGCGAATTCACCCCTCCACTTT
TRBJ1-2 | TRBV6-5 | . | . | CASSRTNKGNGYTF | TGTGCCAGCAGTAGGACGAATAAGGGGAATGGCTACACCTTC
TRBJ1-2 | TRBV19 | TRBD1 | once | CASEPGTGKYYGYTF | TGTGCCAGTGAACCCGGGACAGGGAAGTACTATGGCTACACCTTC
TRBJ2-7 | TRBV6-5 | TRBD1 | . | CASSLLGGLEQYF | TGTGCCAGCAGTTTACTAGGGGGCCTCGAGCAGTACTTC
TRBJ2-6 | TRBV28 | . | . | CASTPSRDRSSGANVLTF | TGTGCCAGCACCCCCTCAAGAGACAGGAGCTCTGGGGCCAACGTCCTGACTTTC
TRBJ2-4 | TRBV2 | . | once | CASSDNSVVIQYF | TGTGCCAGCAGTGACAACAGTGTAGTCATTCAGTACTTC
TRBJ2-7 | TRBV18 | TRBD1 | . | CASSPRTGTSKEQYF | TGTGCCAGCTCACCAAGGACAGGGACCTCTAAAGAGCAGTACTTC
TRBJ1-5 | TRBV19 | . | . | CASSLGHHLSNQPQHF | TGTGCCAGTAGTCTAGGACACCACCTTTCAAATCAGCCCCAGCATTTT
TRBJ1-2 | TRBV27 | . | . | CASSPPAGLGGYTF | TGTGCCAGCAGTCCCCCCGCGGGGTTGGGTGGCTACACCTTC
TRBJ1-1 | TRBV18 | TRBD1 | . | CASSRDRETEAFF | TGTGCCAGCTCTCGGGACAGGGAGACTGAAGCTTTCTTT
TRBJ2-2 | TRBV5-1 | . | . | CASSQVPNTGELFF | TGCGCCAGCAGCCAGGTCCCGAACACCGGGGAGCTGTTTTTT
TRBJ1-1 | TRBV5-1 | TRBD1 | . | CASSLDRGPEWTEAFF | TGCGCCAGCAGCTTGGACAGGGGGCCTGAGTGGACTGAAGCTTTCTTT
TRBJ2-6 | TRBV2 | . | . | CASMPRDSGANVLTF | TGTGCCAGCATGCCCCGCGACTCCGGGGCCAACGTCCTGACTTTC
TRBJ2-3 | TRBV5-1 | . | . | CASSPGQSTDTQYF | TGCGCCAGCAGCCCAGGGCAAAGCACAGATACGCAGTATTTT
TRBJ2-2 | TRBV19 | . | few | CASLQGGGYTGELFF | TGTGCCAGTCTACAGGGCGGAGGTTACACCGGGGAGCTGTTTTTT
TRBJ2-5 | TRBV13 | TRBD2 | . | CASSPTQRGEETQYF | TGTGCCAGCAGCCCCACCCAGCGGGGGGAAGAGACCCAGTACTTC
TRBJ1-2 | TRBV6-6 | TRBD1 | . | CASSYLDRGPLYGYTF | TGTGCCAGCAGTTACCTAGACAGGGGCCCCCTCTATGGCTACACCTTC
TRBJ1-5 | TRBV18 | TRBD1 | . | CASSQAGQANQPQHF | TGTGCCAGCTCCCAGGCGGGACAGGCCAATCAGCCCCAGCATTTT
TRBJ2-1 | TRBV6-2/TRBV6-3 | TRBD2 | . | CASSYHASGGPYNEQFF | TGTGCCAGCAGTTACCATGCTAGCGGGGGGCCGTACAATGAGCAGTTCTTC
TRBJ2-2 | TRBV5-1 | . | . | CASSMTGELFF | TGCGCCAGCAGTATGACCGGGGAGCTGTTTTTT
TRBJ2-5 | TRBV5-1 | TRBD2 | . | CASSLGLAGETQYF | TGCGCCAGCAGCTTGGGACTAGCGGGAGAGACCCAGTACTTC
TRBJ2-7 | TRBV4-1 | TRBD2 | . | CARSPRGGGGADEQYF | TGCGCCCGCAGCCCACGGGGAGGCGGGGGGGCCGACGAGCAGTACTTC
TRBJ2-3 | TRBV4-2 | TRBD2 | . | CASSQLLAGTSGGATQYF | TGTGCCAGCAGCCAGCTCCTCGCCGGGACTAGCGGGGGGGCGACGCAGTATTTT
TRBJ1-6 | TRBV7-3 | . | few | CASSLTASTPLHF | TGTGCCAGCAGCTTAACAGCGTCGACACCCCTCCACTTT
TRBJ1-2 | TRBV11-2 | . | once | CASSLDRNYGYTF | TGTGCCAGCAGCTTAGACAGGAACTATGGCTACACCTTC
TRBJ1-4 | TRBV7-6 | TRBD1 | . | CASSSGTGRDDYEKLFF | TGTGCCAGCAGCTCCGGGACAGGGAGGGATGACTATGAAAAACTGTTTTTT
TRBJ1-3 | TRBV28 | . | . | CASSFLQGRTLGGNTIYF | TGTGCCAGCAGTTTCCTCCAGGGAAGAACACTGGGCGGAAACACCATATATTTT
TRBJ1-1 | TRBV7-2 | . | . | CASSLFGRGNTEAFF | TGTGCCAGCAGCTTATTCGGAAGGGGAAACACTGAAGCTTTCTTT
TRBJ1-5 | TRBV6-5 | TRBD1 | . | CASKNRDRDQPQHF | TGTGCCAGCAAGAACCGGGACAGGGATCAGCCCCAGCATTTT
TRBJ1-1 | TRBV10-3 | . | . | CAISGGGIPEAFF | TGTGCCATCAGTGGGGGCGGTATTCCCGAAGCTTTCTTT